A selection of T cell receptor beta chains follows, all from one sample in a study of blood T cell repertoires in COVID-19. The data were produced by immunoSEQ multiplex PCR, yet TCRdb's version contains in-frame clones alone and is incomplete. Counted here are a few hundred thousand clones, around 87% occurring once; the ten biggest clones make up about 15%. Sequencing used PBMCs or T cells enriched from blood (not recorded which). The receptors originated from a man between 25 and 39 years old who had been exposed to COVID-19. CDR3s include the opening cysteine and the closing phenylalanine or tryptophan. The order of the fields is J gene, D gene, clone size, V gene, CDR3 protein, CDR3 DNA. A D gene is named only where the DNA matches it firmly. Only part of the rows carry a size: once, few, many, or a class if the clone is expanded.

J: TRBJ1-1
D: .
size: .
V: TRBV11-2
CDR3: CASSLIGGPTEAFF
DNA: TGTGCCAGCAGCTTAATCGGGGGGCCAACTGAAGCTTTCTTT

J: TRBJ1-3
D: TRBD1
size: .
V: TRBV7-9
CDR3: CASSRWDRGPGNTIYF
DNA: TGTGCCAGCAGCCGCTGGGACAGGGGGCCTGGAAACACCATATATTTT

J: TRBJ1-4
D: .
size: .
V: TRBV7-6
CDR3: CASSLVARHRDTVEKLFF
DNA: TGTGCCAGCAGCTTAGTTGCTAGACACCGGGACACTGTGGAAAAACTGTTTTTT

J: TRBJ1-2
D: .
size: .
V: TRBV27
CDR3: CASSLSASGVAGYTF
DNA: TGTGCCAGCAGTTTATCGGCCTCGGGAGTGGCTGGCTACACCTTC

J: TRBJ1-1
D: .
size: .
V: TRBV19
CDR3: CASSIQGGDAGEAFF
DNA: TGTGCCAGTAGTATACAGGGAGGGGACGCAGGGGAAGCTTTCTTT

J: TRBJ1-6
D: .
size: .
V: TRBV9
CDR3: CASSVDFRTNSPLHF
DNA: TGTGCCAGCAGCGTCGACTTTAGAACTAATTCACCCCTCCACTTT

J: TRBJ1-2
D: TRBD1
size: .
V: TRBV18
CDR3: CASSPLTGERPNYGYTF
DNA: TGTGCCAGCTCACCACTTACAGGGGAACGCCCGAATTATGGCTACACCTTC

J: TRBJ1-1
D: .
size: .
V: TRBV6-5
CDR3: CASGSAGNTEAFF
DNA: TGTGCCAGCGGAAGTGCAGGGAACACTGAAGCTTTCTTT

J: TRBJ1-3
D: .
size: .
V: TRBV7-2
CDR3: CASSLLGGTTGNTIYF
DNA: TGTGCCAGCAGCCTCCTCGGAGGGACGACTGGAAACACCATATATTTT

J: TRBJ2-7
D: .
size: .
V: TRBV7-2
CDR3: CASSLNRDLTYEQYF
DNA: TGTGCCAGCAGCCTGAACCGGGACTTAACCTACGAGCAGTACTTC

J: TRBJ1-3
D: TRBD1
size: .
V: TRBV7-9
CDR3: CASRHGTDPFGNTIYF
DNA: TGTGCCAGCAGGCATGGGACAGATCCCTTTGGAAACACCATATATTTT

J: TRBJ2-3
D: TRBD1
size: once
V: TRBV4-1
CDR3: CASSRGRQSGQGSNTQYF
DNA: TGCGCCAGCTCCAGGGGAAGGCAGTCGGGACAGGGGTCGAATACGCAGTATTTT

J: TRBJ1-2
D: .
size: .
V: TRBV6-5
CDR3: CASRPGHTSNGYTF
DNA: TGTGCCAGCAGACCGGGACACACTTCCAATGGCTACACCTTC

J: TRBJ2-6
D: .
size: .
V: TRBV4-1
CDR3: CASTPGPGANVLTF
DNA: TGCGCCAGCACCCCTGGCCCTGGGGCCAACGTCCTGACTTTC

J: TRBJ1-1
D: TRBD1
size: .
V: TRBV15
CDR3: CATSIDRGPDTEAFF
DNA: TGTGCCACCAGCATCGACAGGGGGCCCGACACTGAAGCTTTCTTT

J: TRBJ2-3
D: TRBD2
size: .
V: TRBV6-2/TRBV6-3
CDR3: CASSYSTGRGADTQYF
DNA: TGTGCCAGCAGTTACTCTACGGGGCGGGGGGCGGATACGCAGTATTTT

J: TRBJ1-6
D: TRBD1
size: .
V: TRBV2
CDR3: CASSLGRQGNSPLHF
DNA: TGTGCCAGCAGTCTTGGTCGACAGGGGAATTCACCCCTCCACTTT

J: TRBJ2-7
D: TRBD2
size: .
V: TRBV9
CDR3: CASSESRRGSEQYF
DNA: TGTGCCAGCAGCGAATCTAGGCGGGGGAGCGAGCAGTACTTC

J: TRBJ2-7
D: .
size: .
V: TRBV12-3/TRBV12-4
CDR3: CASSPGTYEQYF
DNA: TGTGCCAGCAGCCCGGGGACATACGAGCAGTACTTC

J: TRBJ1-5
D: TRBD1
size: .
V: TRBV27
CDR3: CASSLQAGTGNQPQHF
DNA: TGTGCCAGCAGTCTCCAAGCAGGGACAGGCAATCAGCCCCAGCATTTT

J: TRBJ2-7
D: .
size: once
V: TRBV18
CDR3: CASSPSEAYEQYF
DNA: TGTGCCAGCTCACCAAGTGAGGCCTACGAGCAGTACTTC

J: TRBJ1-2
D: .
size: .
V: TRBV11-2
CDR3: CASSSGLGYGYTF
DNA: TGTGCCAGCAGCTCAGGGTTAGGCTATGGCTACACCTTC

J: TRBJ2-7
D: .
size: .
V: TRBV10-2
CDR3: CASSESGGGRQYF
DNA: TGCGCCAGCAGTGAGTCAGGCGGAGGACGGCAGTACTTC

J: TRBJ1-5
D: .
size: .
V: TRBV7-9
CDR3: CASSIYQPQHF
DNA: TGTGCCAGCAGCATATATCAGCCCCAGCATTTT

J: TRBJ1-3
D: TRBD1
size: .
V: TRBV3-1/TRBV3-2
CDR3: CASSHGTGGGNTIYF
DNA: TGTGCCAGCAGCCATGGGACAGGGGGAGGAAACACCATATATTTT